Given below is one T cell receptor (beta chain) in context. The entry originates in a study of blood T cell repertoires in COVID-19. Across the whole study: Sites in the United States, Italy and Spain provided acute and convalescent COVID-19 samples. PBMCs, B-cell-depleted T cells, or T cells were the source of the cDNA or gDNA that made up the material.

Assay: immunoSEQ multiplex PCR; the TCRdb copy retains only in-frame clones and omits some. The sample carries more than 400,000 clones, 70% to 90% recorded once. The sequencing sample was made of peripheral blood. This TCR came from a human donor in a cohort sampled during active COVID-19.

For the CDR3, the DNA is TGTGCCACCAGGGCTTATAGCCTTAGCACAGATACGCAGTATTTT. Its protein product is CATRAYSLSTDTQYF. This chain uses TRBV15 with TRBJ2-3; D unresolved. Germline V gives CDR1 LNHNV, CDR2 YYDKDF (reference sequence). The V end lost 6 bases, the J end lost 0 bases, and 13 bases lay between the germline ends. The CDR3 is 15 residues long.